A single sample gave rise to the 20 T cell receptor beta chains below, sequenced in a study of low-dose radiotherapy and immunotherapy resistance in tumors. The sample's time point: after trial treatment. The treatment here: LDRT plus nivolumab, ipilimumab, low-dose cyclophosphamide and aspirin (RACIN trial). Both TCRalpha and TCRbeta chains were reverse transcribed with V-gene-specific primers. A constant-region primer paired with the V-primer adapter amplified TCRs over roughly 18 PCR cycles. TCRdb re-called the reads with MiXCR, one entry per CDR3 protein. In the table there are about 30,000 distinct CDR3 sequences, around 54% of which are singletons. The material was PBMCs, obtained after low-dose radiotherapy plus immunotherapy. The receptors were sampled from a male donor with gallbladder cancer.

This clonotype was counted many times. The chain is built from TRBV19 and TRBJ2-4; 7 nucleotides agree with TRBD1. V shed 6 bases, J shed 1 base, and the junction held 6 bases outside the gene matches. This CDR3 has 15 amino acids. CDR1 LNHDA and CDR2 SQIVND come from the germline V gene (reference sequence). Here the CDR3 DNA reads TGTGCCAGTAGCCCGACAGGGTTGGCCAAAAACATTCAGTACTTC. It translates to CASSPTGLAKNIQYF.

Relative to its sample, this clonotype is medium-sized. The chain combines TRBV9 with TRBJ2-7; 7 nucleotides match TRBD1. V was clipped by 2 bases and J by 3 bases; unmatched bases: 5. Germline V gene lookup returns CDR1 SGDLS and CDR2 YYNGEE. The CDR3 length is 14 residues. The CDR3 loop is CASSVTPGGYEQYF. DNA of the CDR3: TGTGCCAGCAGCGTTACCCCAGGGGGCTACGAGCAGTACTTC. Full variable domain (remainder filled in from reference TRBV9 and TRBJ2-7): DSGVTQTPKHLITATGQRVTLRCSPRSGDLSVYWYQQSLDQGLQFLIQYYNGEERAKGNILERFSAQQFPDLHSELNLSSLELGDSALYFCASSVTPGGYEQYFGPGTRLTVT.

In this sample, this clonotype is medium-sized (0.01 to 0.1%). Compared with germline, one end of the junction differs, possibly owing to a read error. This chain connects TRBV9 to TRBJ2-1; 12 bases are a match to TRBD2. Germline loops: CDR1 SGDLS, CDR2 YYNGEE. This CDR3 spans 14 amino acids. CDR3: CASSVGATLAGGNF. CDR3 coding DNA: TGTGCCAGCAGCGTAGGGGCAACGCTAGCGGGGGGGAACTTC.

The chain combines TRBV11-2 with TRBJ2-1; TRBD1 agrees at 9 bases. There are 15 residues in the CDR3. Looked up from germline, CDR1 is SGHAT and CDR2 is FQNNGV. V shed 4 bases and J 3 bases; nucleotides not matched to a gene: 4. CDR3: CASSSGDRVYNEQFF. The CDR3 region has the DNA TGTGCCAGCAGCTCCGGGGACAGGGTCTACAATGAGCAGTTCTTC.

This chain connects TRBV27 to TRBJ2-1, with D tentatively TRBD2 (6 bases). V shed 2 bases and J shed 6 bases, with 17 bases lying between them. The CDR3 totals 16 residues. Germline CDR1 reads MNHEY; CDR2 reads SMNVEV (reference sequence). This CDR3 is CASSLMLASAGNEQFF. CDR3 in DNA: TGTGCCAGCAGTTTAATGTTGGCTAGCGCAGGCAATGAGCAGTTCTTC.

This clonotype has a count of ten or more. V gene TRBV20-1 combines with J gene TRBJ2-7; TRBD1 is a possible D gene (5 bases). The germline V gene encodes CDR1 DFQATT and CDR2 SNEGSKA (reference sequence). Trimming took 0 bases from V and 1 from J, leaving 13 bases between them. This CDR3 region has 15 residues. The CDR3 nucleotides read TGCAGTGCTAGAGATATTAACAGGTTATCCTACGAGCAGTACTTC. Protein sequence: CSARDINRLSYEQYF.

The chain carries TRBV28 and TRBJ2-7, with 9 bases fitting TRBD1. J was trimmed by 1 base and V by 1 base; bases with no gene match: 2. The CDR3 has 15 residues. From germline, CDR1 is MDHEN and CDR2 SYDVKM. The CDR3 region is CASSLSGTGSYEQYF. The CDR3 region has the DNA TGTGCCAGCAGTTTATCGGGGACAGGGTCCTACGAGCAGTACTTC.

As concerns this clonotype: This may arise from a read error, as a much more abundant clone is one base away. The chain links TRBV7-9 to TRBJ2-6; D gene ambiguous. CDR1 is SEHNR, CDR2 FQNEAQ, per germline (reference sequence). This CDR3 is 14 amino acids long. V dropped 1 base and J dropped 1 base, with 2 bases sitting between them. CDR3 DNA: TGTGCCAGCAGCTTAGGGTCTGGGGCCAACGTCCTGACTTTC. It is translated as CASSLGSGANVLTF.

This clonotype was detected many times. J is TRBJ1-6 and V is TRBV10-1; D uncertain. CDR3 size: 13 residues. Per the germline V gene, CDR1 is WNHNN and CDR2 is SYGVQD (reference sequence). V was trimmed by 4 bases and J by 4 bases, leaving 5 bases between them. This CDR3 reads CASSVEYNSPLHF. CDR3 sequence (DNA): TGCGCCAGCAGTGTTGAGTATAATTCACCCCTCCACTTT.

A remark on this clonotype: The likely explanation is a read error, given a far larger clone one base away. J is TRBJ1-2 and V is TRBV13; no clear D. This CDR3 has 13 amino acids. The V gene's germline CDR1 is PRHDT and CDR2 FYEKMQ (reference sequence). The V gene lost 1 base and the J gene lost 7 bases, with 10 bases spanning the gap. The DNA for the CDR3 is TGTGCCAGCAGCTTAGACAGCCGGACTGGCTACACCTTC. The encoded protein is CASSLDSRTGYTF.

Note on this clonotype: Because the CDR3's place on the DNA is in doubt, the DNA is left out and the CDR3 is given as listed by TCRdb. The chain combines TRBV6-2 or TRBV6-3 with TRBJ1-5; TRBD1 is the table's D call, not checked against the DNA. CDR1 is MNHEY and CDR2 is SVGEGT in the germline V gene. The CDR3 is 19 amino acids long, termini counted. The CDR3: CASSVLDYNSNQPQHFFFF.

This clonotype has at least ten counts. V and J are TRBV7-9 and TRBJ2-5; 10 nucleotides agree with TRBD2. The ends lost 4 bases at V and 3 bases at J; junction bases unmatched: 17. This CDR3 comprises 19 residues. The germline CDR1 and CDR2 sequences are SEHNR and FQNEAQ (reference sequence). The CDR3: CASSSPRWVAGGPEETQYF. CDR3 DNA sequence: TGTGCCAGCAGCTCCCCCCGGTGGGTAGCGGGGGGCCCGGAAGAGACCCAGTACTTC.

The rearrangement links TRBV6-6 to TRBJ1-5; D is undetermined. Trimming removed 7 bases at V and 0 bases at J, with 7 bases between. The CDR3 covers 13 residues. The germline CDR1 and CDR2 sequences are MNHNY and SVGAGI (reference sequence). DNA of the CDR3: TGTGCCAGCAACCCAAATAGCAATCAGCCCCAGCATTTT. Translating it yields CASNPNSNQPQHF.

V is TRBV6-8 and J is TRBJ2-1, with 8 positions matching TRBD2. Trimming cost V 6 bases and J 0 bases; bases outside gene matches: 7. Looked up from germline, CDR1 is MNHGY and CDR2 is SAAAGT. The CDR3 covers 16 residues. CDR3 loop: CASSKPGLDSYNEQFF. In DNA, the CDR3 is TGTGCCAGCAGCAAGCCGGGACTAGACTCCTACAATGAGCAGTTCTTC.

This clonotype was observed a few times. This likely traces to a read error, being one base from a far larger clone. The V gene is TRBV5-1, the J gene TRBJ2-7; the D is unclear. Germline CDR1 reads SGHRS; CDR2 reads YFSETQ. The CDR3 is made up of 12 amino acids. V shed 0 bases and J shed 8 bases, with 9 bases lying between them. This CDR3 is CASSLGWRKQYF. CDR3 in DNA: TGCGCCAGCAGCTTGGGTTGGCGGAAGCAGTACTTC.

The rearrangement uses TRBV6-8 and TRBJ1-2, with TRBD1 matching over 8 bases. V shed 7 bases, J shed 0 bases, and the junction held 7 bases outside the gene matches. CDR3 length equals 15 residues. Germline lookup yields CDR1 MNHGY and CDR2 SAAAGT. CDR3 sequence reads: CASTLTGGANYGYTF. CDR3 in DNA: TGTGCCAGCACCCTCACAGGGGGGGCTAACTATGGCTACACCTTC.

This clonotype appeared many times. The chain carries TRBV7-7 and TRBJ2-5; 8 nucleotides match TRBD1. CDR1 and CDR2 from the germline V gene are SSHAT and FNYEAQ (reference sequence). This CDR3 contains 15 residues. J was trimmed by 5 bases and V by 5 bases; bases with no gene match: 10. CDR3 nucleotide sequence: TGTGCCAGCAGCGCCGGACGGACAGGGCAGGAGACCCAGTACTTC. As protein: CASSAGRTGQETQYF.

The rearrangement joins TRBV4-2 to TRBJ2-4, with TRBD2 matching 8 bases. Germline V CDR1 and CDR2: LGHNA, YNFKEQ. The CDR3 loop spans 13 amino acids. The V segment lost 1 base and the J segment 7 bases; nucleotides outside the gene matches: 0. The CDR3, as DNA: TGTGCCAGCAGCCAAGCGGGAGGGAACATTCAGTACTTC. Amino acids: CASSQAGGNIQYF.

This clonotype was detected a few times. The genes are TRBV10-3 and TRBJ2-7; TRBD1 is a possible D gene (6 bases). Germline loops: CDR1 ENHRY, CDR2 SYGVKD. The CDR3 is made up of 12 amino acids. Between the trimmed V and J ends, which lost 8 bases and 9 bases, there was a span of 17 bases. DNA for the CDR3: TGTGCCATCTGGGAGCAGGGGCACCCGCAGTACTTC. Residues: CAIWEQGHPQYF.

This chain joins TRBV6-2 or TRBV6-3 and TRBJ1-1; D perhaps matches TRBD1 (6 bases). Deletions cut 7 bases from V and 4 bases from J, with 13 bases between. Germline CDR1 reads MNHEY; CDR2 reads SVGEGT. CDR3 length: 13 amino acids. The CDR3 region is CASTWQGSTEAFF. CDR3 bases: TGTGCCAGCACATGGCAGGGGAGCACTGAAGCTTTCTTT.